The rows below give T cell receptor beta chains drawn from one sample of a study of cytotoxic CD8 clonotypes in ibrutinib-treated CLL. The method was immunoSEQ multiplex PCR; TCRdb's version includes in-frame clones alone and lacks a portion of them. The sample lists about 49,000 clones, roughly 53% occurring once. The sequences come from PBMCs, collected after 12 months of ibrutinib treatment. The source of these receptors is a human donor with chronic lymphocytic leukemia. Each CDR3 is given with its conserved first and last residue. The D gene is left open where the match is weak. Rows give clone size only sometimes, using once, few, many, or a class for an expanded clone.

d_call	j_call	v_call	clone_size	cdr3_aa	cdr3_nt
-	TRBJ2-1	TRBV29-1	few	CSVVTEGSEQFF	TGCAGCGTTGTAACCGAAGGGAGTGAGCAGTTCTTC
-	TRBJ2-6	TRBV6-4	-	CASGGRAGANVLTF	TGTGCCAGTGGTGGCAGGGCTGGGGCCAACGTCCTGACTTTC
-	TRBJ1-1	TRBV27	-	CASSLYVNTEAFF	TGTGCCAGCAGTTTATACGTGAACACTGAAGCTTTCTTT
TRBD1	TRBJ1-3	TRBV2	many	CASSAGGVGNTIYF	TGTGCCAGCAGTGCAGGGGGCGTTGGAAACACCATATATTTT
TRBD1	TRBJ2-7	TRBV10-2	-	CATWTGLTSYEQYF	TGCGCCACCTGGACAGGGCTGACCTCCTACGAGCAGTACTTC
TRBD1	TRBJ2-6	TRBV18	-	CASSPRGQGANGANVLTF	TGTGCCAGCTCACCCAGGGGACAGGGGGCTAATGGGGCCAACGTCCTGACTTTC
-	TRBJ2-7	TRBV5-5	-	CASSLGESYEQYF	TGTGCCAGCAGCTTGGGGGAGTCCTACGAGCAGTACTTC
TRBD2	TRBJ2-3	TRBV18	once	CASSPLVLAGKSTDTQYF	TGTGCCAGCTCACCCCTAGTACTAGCGGGTAAGAGCACAGATACGCAGTATTTT
-	TRBJ1-2	TRBV29-1	-	CSVQGTGIYGYTF	TGCAGCGTTCAGGGCACCGGAATATATGGCTACACCTTC
-	TRBJ1-4	TRBV5-1	few	CASSLMSGWEKLFF	TGCGCCAGCAGCTTGATGTCGGGGTGGGAAAAACTGTTTTTT
TRBD1	TRBJ1-2	TRBV9	few	CASSPRQGADYGYTF	TGTGCCAGCAGCCCCCGACAGGGCGCGGACTATGGCTACACCTTC
TRBD2	TRBJ2-7	TRBV7-2	-	CASSLVSLWTSGSGEQYF	TGTGCCAGCAGCTTAGTTAGCCTGTGGACTAGCGGGAGTGGGGAGCAGTACTTC
TRBD2	TRBJ2-2	TRBV7-2	few	CASSARLAGPTGELFF	TGTGCCAGCAGCGCGCGACTAGCGGGTCCCACCGGGGAGCTGTTTTTT
-	TRBJ2-7	TRBV11-1	many	CASSLAGVTYEQYF	TGTGCCAGCAGCTTAGCGGGAGTTACTTACGAGCAGTACTTC
TRBD1	TRBJ1-2	TRBV28	few	CASSPGQGAIGYTF	TGTGCCAGCAGCCCGGGACAGGGGGCAATTGGCTACACCTTC
-	TRBJ2-6	TRBV2	-	CASSGAGLPSGANVLTF	TGTGCCAGCAGTGGGGCCGGGCTCCCCTCTGGGGCCAACGTCCTGACTTTC
-	TRBJ2-2	TRBV2	many	CASSGRITGELFF	TGTGCCAGCAGTGGTAGGATCACCGGGGAGCTGTTTTTT
TRBD2	TRBJ2-1	TRBV4-1	-	CASSQTREGVQFF	TGCGCCAGCAGCCAAACGCGGGAGGGGGTGCAGTTCTTC
-	TRBJ2-5	TRBV9	many	CASSSRMGETQYF	TGTGCCAGCAGCTCTCGGATGGGAGAGACCCAGTACTTC
-	TRBJ2-1	TRBV5-1	-	CASSLESRGNEQFF	TGCGCCAGCAGCTTGGAGTCTCGGGGCAATGAGCAGTTCTTC
-	TRBJ2-7	TRBV27	-	CASSLSVYEQYF	TGTGCCAGCAGTTTATCGGTCTACGAGCAGTACTTC
-	TRBJ1-4	TRBV19	-	CASNKLTNEKLFF	TGTGCCAGTAATAAGTTGACGAATGAAAAACTGTTTTTT
-	TRBJ1-4	TRBV5-5	few	CASSRLGTPTNEKLFF	TGTGCCAGCAGCCGGTTGGGGACCCCAACTAATGAAAAACTGTTTTTT
-	TRBJ2-1	TRBV2	-	CASSGWNEQFF	TGTGCCAGCAGTGGTTGGAATGAGCAGTTCTTC
-	TRBJ1-5	TRBV15	-	CATSRDKGNQPQHF	TGTGCCACCAGCAGAGACAAGGGCAATCAGCCCCAGCATTTT
-	TRBJ2-1	TRBV9	-	CASSPREREQFF	TGTGCCAGCAGCCCGAGGGAGCGGGAGCAGTTCTTC
-	TRBJ2-2	TRBV12-2	-	CASRLDRLAGERIGELFF	TGTGCAAGTCGCTTAGATCGGCTAGCGGGAGAGAGGATCGGGGAGCTGTTTTTT
-	TRBJ1-5	TRBV5-6	-	CASSLLHHNQPQHF	TGTGCCAGCAGCTTGTTACACCACAATCAGCCCCAGCATTTT
-	TRBJ2-5	TRBV7-7	-	CASSLGGPGTQYF	TGTGCTAGCAGCTTAGGGGGTCCGGGGACCCAGTACTTC